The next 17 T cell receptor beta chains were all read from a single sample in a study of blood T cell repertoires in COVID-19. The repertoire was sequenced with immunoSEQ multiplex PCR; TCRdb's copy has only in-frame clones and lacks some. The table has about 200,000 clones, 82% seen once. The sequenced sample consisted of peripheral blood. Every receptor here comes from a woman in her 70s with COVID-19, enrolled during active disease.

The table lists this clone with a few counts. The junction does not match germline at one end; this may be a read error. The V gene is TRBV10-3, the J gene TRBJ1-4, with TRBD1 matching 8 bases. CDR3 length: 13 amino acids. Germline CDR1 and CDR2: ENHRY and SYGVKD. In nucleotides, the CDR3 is TGTGCCATCAGTGAGTCCTCTGGGACAGGATACTTCTTT. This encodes CAISESSGTGYFF.

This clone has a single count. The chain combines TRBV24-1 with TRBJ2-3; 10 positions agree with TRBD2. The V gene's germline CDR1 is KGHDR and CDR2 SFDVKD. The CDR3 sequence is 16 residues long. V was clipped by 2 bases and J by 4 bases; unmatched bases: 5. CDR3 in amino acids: CATSDWSSGSADTQYF. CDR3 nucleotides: TGTGCCACCAGTGATTGGTCTAGCGGGAGTGCAGATACGCAGTATTTT.

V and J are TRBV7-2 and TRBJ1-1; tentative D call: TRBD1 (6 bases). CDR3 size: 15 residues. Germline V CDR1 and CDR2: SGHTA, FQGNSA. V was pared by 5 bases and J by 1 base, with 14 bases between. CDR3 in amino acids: CASSPRGQKNTEAFF. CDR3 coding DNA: TGTGCCAGCAGCCCCCGCGGACAGAAGAACACTGAAGCTTTCTTT.

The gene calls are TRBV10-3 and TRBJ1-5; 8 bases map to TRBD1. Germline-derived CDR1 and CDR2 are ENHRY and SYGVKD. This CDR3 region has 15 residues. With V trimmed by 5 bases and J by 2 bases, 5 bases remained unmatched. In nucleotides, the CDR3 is TGTGCCATCAGTAACGACAGGGGAGGCAATCAGCCCCAGCATTTT. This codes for CAISNDRGGNQPQHF.

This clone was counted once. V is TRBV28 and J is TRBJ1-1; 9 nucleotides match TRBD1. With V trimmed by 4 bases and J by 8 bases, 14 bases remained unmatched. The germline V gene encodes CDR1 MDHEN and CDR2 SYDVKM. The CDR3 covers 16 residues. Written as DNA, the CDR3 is TGTGCCAGCAGTTATTTAGCCGGGACAGGGTTTTCGGAAGCTTTCTTT. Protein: CASSYLAGTGFSEAFF. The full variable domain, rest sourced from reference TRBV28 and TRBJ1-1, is DVKVTQSSRYLVKRTGEKVFLECVQDMDHENMFWYRQDPGLGLRLIYFSYDVKMKEKGDIPEGYSVSREKKERFSLILESASTNQTSMYLCASSYLAGTGFSEAFFGQGTRLTVV.

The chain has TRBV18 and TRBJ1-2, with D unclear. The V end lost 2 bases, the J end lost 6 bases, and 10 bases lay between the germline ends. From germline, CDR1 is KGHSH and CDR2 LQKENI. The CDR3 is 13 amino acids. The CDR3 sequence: CASSPSRENGYTF. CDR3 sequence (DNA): TGTGCCAGCTCACCATCGAGGGAGAATGGCTACACCTTC.

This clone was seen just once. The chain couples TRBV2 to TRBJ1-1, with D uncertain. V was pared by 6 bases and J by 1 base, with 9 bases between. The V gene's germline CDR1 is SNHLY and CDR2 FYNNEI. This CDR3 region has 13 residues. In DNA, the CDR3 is TGTGCCAGCAGAGTTGGGAGGAACACTGAAGCTTTCTTT. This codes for CASRVGRNTEAFF.

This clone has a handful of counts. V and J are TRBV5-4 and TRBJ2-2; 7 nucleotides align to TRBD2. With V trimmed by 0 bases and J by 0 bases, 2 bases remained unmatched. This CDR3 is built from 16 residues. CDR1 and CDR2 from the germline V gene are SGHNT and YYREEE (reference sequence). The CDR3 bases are TGTGCCAGCAGCTTGGTCGGGGGGTCGAACACCGGGGAGCTGTTTTTT. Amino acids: CASSLVGGSNTGELFF.

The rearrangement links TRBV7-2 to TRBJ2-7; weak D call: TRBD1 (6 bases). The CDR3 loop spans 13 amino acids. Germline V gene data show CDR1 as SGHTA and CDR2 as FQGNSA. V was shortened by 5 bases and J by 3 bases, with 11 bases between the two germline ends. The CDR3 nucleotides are TGTGCCAGCAGCCCTGGACAGAACTACGAGCAGTACTTC. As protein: CASSPGQNYEQYF.

The CDR3 DNA reads TGTGCCAGCACCGGACAGAGCAATCAGCCCCAGCATTTT. This codes for CASTGQSNQPQHF. The rearrangement joins TRBV12-3 or TRBV12-4 to TRBJ1-5; D may be TRBD1 (6 bases). V was pared by 7 bases and J by 1 base, with 8 bases between. The CDR3 covers 13 residues.

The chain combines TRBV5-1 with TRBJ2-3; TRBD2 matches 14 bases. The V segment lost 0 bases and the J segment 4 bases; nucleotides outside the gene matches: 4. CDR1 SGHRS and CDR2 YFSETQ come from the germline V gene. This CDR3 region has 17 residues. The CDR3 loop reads CASSLGGLAGAPDTQYF. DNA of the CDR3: TGCGCCAGCAGCTTGGGGGGACTAGCGGGAGCACCAGATACGCAGTATTTT.

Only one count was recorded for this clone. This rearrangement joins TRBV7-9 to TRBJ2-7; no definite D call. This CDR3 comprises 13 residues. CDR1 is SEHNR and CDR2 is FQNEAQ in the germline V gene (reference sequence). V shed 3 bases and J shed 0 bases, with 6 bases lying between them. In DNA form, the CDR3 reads TGTGCCAGCAGCTTCCGTAGCTCCTACGAGCAGTACTTC. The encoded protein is CASSFRSSYEQYF.

Here the CDR3 reads CASSPRVQGDNEQFF. In DNA, the CDR3 is TGTGCCAGCTCACCAAGAGTCCAGGGGGACAATGAGCAGTTCTTC. J is TRBJ2-1 and V is TRBV18, with 7 nucleotides matching TRBD1. This CDR3 is built from 15 residues. V shed 2 bases and J 5 bases; nucleotides not matched to a gene: 6. Germline-derived CDR1 and CDR2 are KGHSH and LQKENI.

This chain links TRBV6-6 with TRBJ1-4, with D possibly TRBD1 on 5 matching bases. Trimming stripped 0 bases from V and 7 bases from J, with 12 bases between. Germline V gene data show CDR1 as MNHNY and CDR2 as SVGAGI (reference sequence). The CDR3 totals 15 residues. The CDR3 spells CASSYSGPGGEKLFF. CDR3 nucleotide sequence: TGTGCCAGCAGTTACTCAGGGCCCGGGGGTGAAAAACTGTTTTTT.

The CDR3, as DNA: TGTGCCAGCAGTTATGAGAGGACTGAAGCTTTCTTT. Translation: CASSYERTEAFF. V usage is TRBV2 and J usage is TRBJ1-1; D is unclear. This CDR3 is built from 12 residues. V lost 5 bases and J lost 5, with 9 bases in between. Germline lookup yields CDR1 SNHLY and CDR2 FYNNEI. Full variable domain (outside the CDR3, taken from reference TRBV2 and TRBJ1-1): EPEVTQTPSHQVTQMGQEVILRCVPISNHLYFYWYRQILGQKVEFLVSFYNNEISEKSEIFDDQFSVERPDGSNFTLKIRSTKLEDSAMYFCASSYERTEAFFGQGTRLTVV.

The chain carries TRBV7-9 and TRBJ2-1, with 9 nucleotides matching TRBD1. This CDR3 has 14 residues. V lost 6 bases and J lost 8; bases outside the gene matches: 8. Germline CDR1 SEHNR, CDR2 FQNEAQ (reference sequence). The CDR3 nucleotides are TGTGCCAGCAGGCCAGGGACAGGGAGGTATGAGCAGTTCTTC. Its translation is CASRPGTGRYEQFF.

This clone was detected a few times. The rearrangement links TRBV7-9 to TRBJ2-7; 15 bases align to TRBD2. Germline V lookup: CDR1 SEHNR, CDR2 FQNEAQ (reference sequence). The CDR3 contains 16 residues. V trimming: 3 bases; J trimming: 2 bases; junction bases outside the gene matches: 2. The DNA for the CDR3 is TGTGCCAGCAGCTTCTGGACTAGCGGGAGGGCCTACGAGCAGTACTTC. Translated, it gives CASSFWTSGRAYEQYF.